One and the same sample provided the 17 T cell receptor beta chains below, sequenced in a study of OX40 agonist ivuxolimab in advanced cancers. Libraries were made using the immunoSEQ multiplex PCR assay. As stored in TCRdb, this immuneACCESS dataset retains in-frame rearrangements with V and J assigned. A fraction of the clones does not appear; measured against another copy, unresolved V genes explain less than half of the discrepancy, and the remainder lacks a known reason. The sample data list over 45,000 clones, and nearly 85% of these were observed just once. The ten largest clones add up to over 3% of the sample. The sequencing used CD4+ or CD8+ T cells sorted from blood, collected in a trial of the OX40 agonist ivuxolimab. The receptors shown here come from an adult with an advanced solid tumor such as melanoma, head and neck, liver or kidney cancer.

The chain links TRBV25-1 to TRBJ2-2, with 10 bases lining up with TRBD2. V was pared by 6 bases and J by 1 base, with 8 bases of the junction left unmatched. The CDR3 loop spans 17 amino acids. CDR1 and CDR2 from the germline V gene are MGHDK and SYGVNS. The DNA for the CDR3 is TGTGCCAGCAGCCGGGGGGTAGCGGGAGGGAACACCGGGGAGCTGTTTTTT. Its translation is CASSRGVAGGNTGELFF.

CDR3 DNA: TGTGCCAGTTGGGGTGGCTACGGGGAGCAGTACTTC. It encodes CASWGGYGEQYF. The gene calls are TRBV28 and TRBJ2-7; D not certain. V was cut by 9 bases and J by 7 bases, with 16 bases left in between. Germline values: CDR1 MDHEN, CDR2 SYDVKM. This CDR3 has 12 residues.

This chain uses TRBV29-1 with TRBJ1-6; D perhaps matches TRBD1 (6 bases). This CDR3 is built from 15 residues. Germline assignment: CDR1 SQVTM and CDR2 ANQGSEA. V was shortened by 7 bases and J by 6 bases, with 19 bases between the two germline ends. The CDR3 protein is CSARVGGPSNSPLHF. The CDR3 coding sequence is TGCAGCGCCAGGGTGGGGGGCCCCAGTAATTCACCCCTCCACTTT.

The chain couples TRBV10-3 to TRBJ2-6, with D maybe TRBD2 (6 bases). Germline values: CDR1 ENHRY, CDR2 SYGVKD. CDR3 length equals 17 residues. Trimming took off 5 bases at V and 0 bases at J, with 14 bases between the two ends. CDR3 protein: CAISPAGPSSGANVLTF. DNA for the CDR3: TGTGCCATCAGTCCAGCGGGCCCGAGCTCTGGGGCCAACGTCCTGACTTTC.

This clone was seen just once. The J gene is TRBJ2-2, the V gene TRBV7-9, with TRBD1 as a possible D gene (6 bases). The CDR3 length is 15 residues. V was trimmed by 3 bases and J by 0 bases, leaving 8 bases between them. Germline V gives CDR1 SEHNR, CDR2 FQNEAQ (reference sequence). Here the CDR3 DNA reads TGTGCCAGCAGCTTTGGACAGCCGAACACCGGGGAGCTGTTTTTT. As protein: CASSFGQPNTGELFF.

This chain connects TRBV28 to TRBJ1-5; maybe TRBD1 (6 bases). V lost 2 bases and J 6 bases, leaving 11 bases between the germline ends. The CDR3 extends over 14 amino acids. Germline V gives CDR1 MDHEN, CDR2 SYDVKM. CDR3 amino acids: CASSLGGAIQPQHF. The CDR3 coding sequence is TGTGCCAGCAGTTTAGGGGGGGCGATTCAGCCCCAGCATTTT.

The chain links TRBV30 to TRBJ2-7; TRBD1 or TRBD2 may be the D gene (5 bases each). The CDR3 totals 14 residues. Trimming left V 5 bases short and J 2 bases short, with 16 bases between. Looked up from germline, CDR1 is GTSNPN and CDR2 is SVGIG (reference sequence). DNA of the CDR3: TGTGCCTGGGATACCCGGAGAGGGGCCTACGAGCAGTACTTC. This gives the protein CAWDTRRGAYEQYF.

The chain employs TRBV10-3 and TRBJ2-7; D is perhaps TRBD1 (5 bases). V gave up 4 bases and J gave up 0 bases, with 13 bases separating them. The CDR3 runs 15 residues. Germline CDR1 reads ENHRY; CDR2 reads SYGVKD. DNA for the CDR3: TGTGCCATCAGTGGTTCGACAGAGACCTCCTACGAGCAGTACTTC. It codes for CAISGSTETSYEQYF.

This clone appeared once. The chain carries TRBV19 and TRBJ1-2, with D hard to call. The germline CDR1 and CDR2 sequences are LNHDA and SQIVND (reference sequence). The CDR3 is 13 amino acids. V lost 1 base, J lost 4 bases, and 7 bases lay in between. This chain's CDR3 is CASSIADLYGYTF. For the CDR3, the DNA is TGTGCCAGTAGTATAGCGGACCTCTATGGCTACACCTTC.

This clone was observed a few times. The J gene is TRBJ1-2, the V gene TRBV9, with D possibly being TRBD1 (5 bases). The CDR3 runs to 14 residues. The germline V gene encodes CDR1 SGDLS and CDR2 YYNGEE. Trimming shortened V by 0 bases and J by 4 bases, and 10 bases separated the two germline ends. This CDR3 is CASSVEGRSYGYTF. The CDR3 nucleotides are TGTGCCAGCAGCGTAGAGGGACGGAGCTATGGCTACACCTTC.

This chain uses TRBV28 with TRBJ1-1, with no clear D. The CDR3 covers 14 residues. Trimming pared 3 bases from V and 4 bases from J, leaving 12 bases between. Germline V gives CDR1 MDHEN, CDR2 SYDVKM. CDR3: CASSLEPTGTEAFF. DNA of the CDR3: TGTGCCAGCAGTTTGGAACCCACGGGCACTGAAGCTTTCTTT.

The chain carries TRBV6-1 and TRBJ1-1; D gene unclear. Germline V gene data show CDR1 as MNHNS and CDR2 as SASEGT. This CDR3 is built from 13 residues. The ends were cut back, 3 bases at V and 8 bases at J, with 13 bases in the middle. CDR3 bases: TGTGCCAGCAGTGATCGTGGGATTACGGAAGCTTTCTTT. This codes for CASSDRGITEAFF.

The V gene is TRBV9, the J gene TRBJ2-3; 8 bases line up with TRBD2. The germline V gene encodes CDR1 SGDLS and CDR2 YYNGEE. V shed 4 bases and J 7 bases; nucleotides not matched to a gene: 17. The CDR3 extends over 17 amino acids. The CDR3: CASSPTSSSGSTNTQYF. The CDR3 nucleotides are TGTGCCAGCAGCCCAACCTCTTCCAGCGGGAGTACCAATACGCAGTATTTT.

This clone came up a few times. CDR3 in DNA: TGTGCCAGCAGCCGGATCAGCGGAAAACTGTTTTTT. It codes for CASSRISGKLFF. The chain recombines TRBV28 with TRBJ1-4; D call uncertain. V was clipped by 6 bases and J by 10 bases, with 12 bases between them. Germline V lookup: CDR1 MDHEN, CDR2 SYDVKM. The CDR3 extends over 12 amino acids.

The chain has TRBV7-8 and TRBJ2-1, with D possibly matching TRBD2 (6 bases). V was trimmed by 2 bases and J by 12 bases, leaving 23 bases between them. The CDR3 is 16 residues long. Germline CDR1 and CDR2: SGHVS and FQNEAQ. DNA for the CDR3: TGTGCCAGCAGCTTAAACCCCACTAGCTGGGGTCCGGGGCAGTTCTTC. This encodes CASSLNPTSWGPGQFF.

The CDR3 DNA is TGTGCCAGTAGTACACAAGGGGGGGACACCGGGGAGCTGTTTTTT. The encoded protein is CASSTQGGDTGELFF. V is TRBV19 and J is TRBJ2-2; possible D gene TRBD2, 7 bases. Germline assignment: CDR1 LNHDA and CDR2 SQIVND (reference sequence). Trimming cost V 4 bases and J 3 bases, with 12 bases left between them. The CDR3 length is 15 residues.

V and J are TRBV2 and TRBJ2-1; tentative D call: TRBD2 (6 bases). Trimming stripped 6 bases from V and 3 bases from J, with 15 bases between. Germline loops: CDR1 SNHLY, CDR2 FYNNEI. This CDR3 has 15 residues. CDR3 sequence: CASRVLATYYNEQFF. The CDR3, as DNA: TGTGCCAGCAGGGTTCTAGCGACTTACTACAATGAGCAGTTCTTC.